This T cell receptor (beta chain) was identified during a study of T-cell reconstitution after alpha-beta-depleted transplantation in children. The study's findings and limits: T-cell numbers and diversity, one year after transplant, stemmed largely from T cells that were newly produced. TCRbeta diversity was high at day 60 in some patients (a result of surviving recipient T cells and thymic progenitors). Several hundred rapidly expanded clones from non-depleted graft cells reportedly supplied alpha-beta T cells about two months post-transplant.

Unique molecular identifiers were incorporated when the TCRbeta library was constructed. TCRdb reprocessed the PCR reads with MiXCR, giving one entry per CDR3 protein. The data show 500,000 to 650,000 distinct CDR3 sequences, with approximately 13% seen just once and approximately 2% held by the top ten. J was trimmed by 7 bases and V by 6 bases; bases with no gene match: 8. Germline loops: CDR1 DFQATT, CDR2 SNEGSKA (reference sequence). The CDR3 runs 13 residues. This clonotype was detected only a few times. Its specificity is not known. Specimen: PBMCs, mostly from graft donor cells, collected 360 days after TCRalphabeta/CD19-depleted stem cell transplant. The rearrangement links TRBV20-1 to TRBJ2-1, with TRBD2 matching 8 bases. This clonotype was sampled from a male patient between 5 and 17 years old who had a stem cell transplant for acute myeloid leukemia, so the T cells may come from the graft donor. CDR3 in DNA: TGCAGTGCCAGTAGCGGGACTACGAATGAGCAGTTCTTC. Its protein product is CSASSGTTNEQFF.